These 27 T cell receptor beta chains were sequenced from one sample in a study of blood T cell repertoires in COVID-19. TCRdb's table, derived via immunoSEQ multiplex PCR, lists solely in-frame clones and lacks some. The table shows approximately 180,000 clones, with 70% to 85% occurring only once. The sequencing sample was made of peripheral blood. These receptors were obtained from a woman older than 75 with acute or convalescent COVID-19.

This clone was found many times. The V call is TRBV5-1, the J call TRBJ2-3, with D perhaps TRBD2 (6 bases). Trimming pared 0 bases from V and 5 bases from J, leaving 19 bases between. Looked up from germline, CDR1 is SGHRS and CDR2 is YFSETQ. The CDR3 length is 17 residues. CDR3 sequence (DNA): TGCGCCAGCAGCTTGGGGACCGGCGGGATGGGGAGAGATACGCAGTATTTT. It is translated as CASSLGTGGMGRDTQYF.

The chain is built from TRBV7-9 and TRBJ2-5; D call uncertain. This CDR3 has 14 amino acids. The ends were cut back, 0 bases at V and 4 bases at J, with 9 bases in the middle. Germline CDR1 reads SEHNR; CDR2 reads FQNEAQ (reference sequence). Here the CDR3 DNA reads TGTGCCAGCAGCTTAGCGCTAGGTGGAGAGACCCAGTACTTC. Translation: CASSLALGGETQYF.

The gene calls are TRBV10-2 and TRBJ1-2; the D gene is possibly TRBD1 (6 bases). Germline assignment: CDR1 WSHSY and CDR2 SAAADI. The CDR3 is made up of 13 amino acids. Trimming pared 2 bases from V and 8 bases from J, leaving 12 bases between. The CDR3 coding sequence is TGCGCCAGCAGTGAGCAGGGGACCAGGGGCTACACCTTC. This gives the protein CASSEQGTRGYTF.

The chain combines TRBV13 with TRBJ1-1; the match to TRBD1 covers 7 bases. CDR1 PRHDT and CDR2 FYEKMQ come from the germline V gene (reference sequence). The V gene end was trimmed by 1 base and the J gene end by 10 bases; junction bases not matched to a gene: 3. This CDR3 region has 12 residues. The CDR3 region has the DNA TGTGCCAGCAGCTTAGAAACAGGGGCAGCTTTCTTT. It yields the protein CASSLETGAAFF.

The genes are TRBV30 and TRBJ2-3; tentatively, D is TRBD2 (5 bases). The length of the CDR3 is 15 residues. Germline V gene data show CDR1 as GTSNPN and CDR2 as SVGIG (reference sequence). Trimming removed 5 bases at V and 0 bases at J, with 15 bases between. The CDR3 DNA sequence: TGTGCCTGGTCCGAACGAGGGATTAGCACAGATACGCAGTATTTT. Translation gives CAWSERGISTDTQYF.

This clone was seen only once. One junction end disagrees with the germline gene, perhaps due to a read error. The J gene is TRBJ2-1, the V gene TRBV7-2; 9 bases align to TRBD2. The germline V gene encodes CDR1 SGHTA and CDR2 FQGNSA. There are 15 residues in the CDR3. CDR3 amino acids: CASCLRAGGPSEQFF. In DNA, the CDR3 is TGTGCCAGCTGCTTACGGGCGGGAGGGCCGAGTGAGCAGTTCTTC.

This chain uses TRBV7-9 with TRBJ2-7; a weak D match, TRBD1 (6 bases). V lost 1 base and J 1 base, leaving 8 bases between the germline ends. Per germline, CDR1 SEHNR and CDR2 FQNEAQ (reference sequence). The CDR3 consists of 14 residues. The CDR3 region is CASSLVGTSYEQYF. Here the CDR3 DNA reads TGTGCCAGCAGCTTAGTTGGGACATCCTACGAGCAGTACTTC. Full variable domain (missing parts from reference TRBV7-9 and TRBJ2-7): DTGVSQNPRHKITKRGQNVTFRCDPISEHNRLYWYRQTLGQGPEFLTYFQNEAQLEKSRLLSDRFSAERPKGSFSTLEIQRTEQGDSAMYLCASSLVGTSYEQYFGPGTRLTVT.

The J gene is TRBJ2-2, the V gene TRBV29-1; D not resolved. V lost 3 bases and J 2 bases, leaving 4 bases between the germline ends. The CDR3 sequence is 12 residues long. Germline V gives CDR1 SQVTM, CDR2 ANQGSEA. The CDR3 loop is CSVDPNTGELFF. For the CDR3, the DNA is TGCAGCGTTGACCCTAACACCGGGGAGCTGTTTTTT.

This clone was seen only once. The genes are TRBV6-5 and TRBJ2-3; 10 bases are a match to TRBD2. Germline lookup yields CDR1 MNHEY and CDR2 SVGAGI. CDR3 length: 15 residues. Losses at the gene ends were 8 bases for V and 1 base for J; bases not matched to a gene: 6. CDR3 amino acids: CASSQAGGRTDTQYF. In nucleotides, the CDR3 is TGTGCCAGCTCCCAAGCGGGGGGGCGCACAGATACGCAGTATTTT.

The V call is TRBV27, the J call TRBJ2-1; TRBD2 agrees at 10 bases. V was pared by 5 bases and J by 6 bases, with 4 bases of the junction left unmatched. In germline, CDR1 is MNHEY, CDR2 SMNVEV (reference sequence). The CDR3 spans 14 residues. CDR3 DNA: TGTGCCAGCAGTACTAGCGGGGAACTCAATGAGCAGTTCTTC. Translated, it gives CASSTSGELNEQFF.

The V gene is TRBV7-2, the J gene TRBJ2-7; 8 bases align to TRBD1. CDR1 is SGHTA and CDR2 is FQGNSA in the germline V gene. CDR3 length: 14 amino acids. J lost 6 bases, V lost 5 bases, and 9 bases had no gene match. DNA of the CDR3: TGTGCCAGCAGCCCCCGGACAGGGATGGTCGAGCAGTACTTC. This encodes CASSPRTGMVEQYF.

This chain links TRBV5-1 with TRBJ1-1; a weak D match, TRBD1 (5 bases). This CDR3 comprises 14 residues. V gave up 0 bases and J gave up 7 bases, with 13 bases separating them. Germline CDR1 is SGHRS and CDR2 is YFSETQ. CDR3 in DNA: TGCGCCAGCAGCTTGGCGACGGGGGATATTGAAGCTTTCTTT. Its protein product is CASSLATGDIEAFF.

This chain links TRBV7-2 with TRBJ2-1; TRBD2 agrees at 11 bases. The trim removed 3 bases at V and 9 bases at J, leaving 10 bases unmatched. The CDR3 runs 16 residues. CDR1 and CDR2 from the germline V gene are SGHTA and FQGNSA. The CDR3 bases are TGTGCCAGCAGCTTCCTCCGGACTAGCGGGCCGGGTGAGCAGTTCTTC. Protein product: CASSFLRTSGPGEQFF.

The CDR3 DNA is TGTGCCAGCAGTCCCGCGGACAGCCTTCGACAGCCCCAGCATTTT. It yields the protein CASSPADSLRQPQHF. The genes are TRBV6-2 or TRBV6-3 and TRBJ1-5, with D possibly being TRBD1 (6 bases). CDR1 is MNHEY and CDR2 is SVGEGT in the germline V gene. This CDR3 spans 15 amino acids. Trimming stripped 5 bases from V and 7 bases from J, with 18 bases between.

As concerns this clone: A read error may produce the germline difference seen at one junction end. This chain uses TRBV29-1 with TRBJ2-4; D is ambiguous. CDR1 and CDR2 from the germline V gene are SQVTM and ANQGSEA. This CDR3 is 13 amino acids long. The CDR3 nucleotides read TGCAGCGTCCACCGCGGAGCCGAAAACATTCAGTACTTC. Amino acid sequence: CSVHRGAENIQYF.

This clone was seen more than once but under ten times. The chain joins TRBV5-4 to TRBJ1-2; 11 bases map to TRBD1. After removal of 4 bases from V and 12 bases from J, the junction contained 5 bases not matched to a gene. The CDR3 covers 12 residues. The germline V gene has CDR1 SGHNT and CDR2 YYREEE (reference sequence). The CDR3 nucleotides read TGTGCCAGCAGCCGCGGACAGGGGGCCGACACCTTC. Amino acid sequence: CASSRGQGADTF.

This clone appeared once. The rearrangement uses TRBV4-3 and TRBJ1-2; D perhaps matches TRBD1 (5 bases). CDR3 length: 14 residues. Between the trimmed V and J ends, which lost 0 bases and 5 bases, there was a span of 10 bases. CDR1 LGHNA and CDR2 YSLEER come from the germline V gene. The CDR3, as DNA: TGCGCCAGCAGCCAAGACCCGGGGGTGTATGGCTACACCTTC. It translates to CASSQDPGVYGYTF.

This chain connects TRBV11-3 to TRBJ2-7; D might be TRBD1 (5 bases). The V end lost 6 bases, the J end lost 4 bases, and 10 bases lay between the germline ends. Germline V CDR1 and CDR2: SGHNT, YENEEA. The CDR3 runs to 12 residues. The CDR3 region has the DNA TGTGCCAGCAGGTATACAGGTTACGAGCAGTACTTC. Its translation: CASRYTGYEQYF. The full variable domain, rest sourced from reference TRBV11-3 and TRBJ2-7, is EAGVVQSPRYKIIEKKQPVAFWCNPISGHNTLYWYLQNLGQGPELLIRYENEEAVDDSQLPKDRFSAERLKGVDSTLKIQPAELGDSAVYLCASRYTGYEQYFGPGTRLTVT.

This clone was seen a single time. This chain uses TRBV4-3 with TRBJ2-5, with unresolved D. V lost 5 bases and J lost 1, with 8 bases in between. Per germline, CDR1 LGHNA and CDR2 YSLEER. The CDR3 runs to 13 residues. The CDR3: CASSSMSQETQYF. CDR3 nucleotide sequence: TGCGCCAGCAGCTCCATGAGCCAAGAGACCCAGTACTTC.

In DNA, the CDR3 is TGTGCCAGCAGTCACGGGGAAAACTATGGCTACACCTTC. Protein sequence: CASSHGENYGYTF. The chain recombines TRBV27 with TRBJ1-2; D gene ambiguous. CDR1 is MNHEY, CDR2 SMNVEV, per germline (reference sequence). This CDR3 is built from 13 residues. V lost 5 bases to trimming and J lost 2 bases, with 9 bases between them.

This clone appeared a single time. The rearrangement joins TRBV7-3 to TRBJ2-3, with TRBD2 matching 7 bases. Per the germline V gene, CDR1 is SGHTA and CDR2 is FQGTGA. The CDR3 length is 15 residues. The J segment lost 2 bases and the V segment lost 5 bases, leaving 7 bases of the junction unmatched. As DNA, the CDR3 is TGTGCCAGCAGCGCGGGACTATCCCCCACAGATACGCAGTATTTT. Protein product: CASSAGLSPTDTQYF.

This clone was counted only a few times. This chain links TRBV13 with TRBJ1-4; 8 nucleotides agree with TRBD1. Per the germline V gene, CDR1 is PRHDT and CDR2 is FYEKMQ (reference sequence). CDR3 length: 16 residues. Losses at the gene ends were 0 bases for V and 5 bases for J; bases not matched to a gene: 5. The CDR3 DNA sequence: TGTGCCAGCAGCTTAGGTCAGGGGGCTCGGAATGAAAAACTGTTTTTT. Translated, it gives CASSLGQGARNEKLFF.

The chain is built from TRBV5-4 and TRBJ1-2; the D gene is possibly TRBD1 (6 bases). This CDR3 region has 14 residues. Germline CDR1 is SGHNT and CDR2 is YYREEE (reference sequence). The germline V and J ends were trimmed by 4 bases and 6 bases, with 16 bases remaining between them. CDR3 nucleotide sequence: TGTGCCAGCAGCCTGACACAGGGAATGCATGGCTACACCTTC. Translated: CASSLTQGMHGYTF. The full variable domain, rest sourced from reference TRBV5-4 and TRBJ1-2, is ETGVTQSPTHLIKTRGQQVTLRCSSQSGHNTVSWYQQALGQGPQFIFQYYREEENGRGNFPPRFSGLQFPNYSSELNVNALELDDSALYLCASSLTQGMHGYTFGSGTRLTVV.

On this clone: Other DNA sequences in the same sample also yield this CDR3. The gene calls are TRBV5-6 and TRBJ2-7, with D possibly being TRBD1 (6 bases). Trimming pared 1 base from V and 2 bases from J, leaving 10 bases between. The CDR3 sequence is 14 residues long. The V gene's germline CDR1 is SGHDT and CDR2 YYEEEE. The DNA for the CDR3 is TGTGCCAGCAGCTTGTTACAGGGTACCTACGAGCAGTACTTC. Translation gives CASSLLQGTYEQYF. The full variable domain, in which reference TRBV5-6 and TRBJ2-7 provide the parts outside the CDR3, is DAGVTQSPTHLIKTRGQQVTLRCSPKSGHDTVSWYQQALGQGPQFIFQYYEEEERQRGNFPDRFSGHQFPNYSSELNVNALLLGDSALYLCASSLLQGTYEQYFGPGTRLTVT.

The gene calls are TRBV7-9 and TRBJ1-1; D is unresolved. V was shortened by 4 bases and J by 3 bases, with 3 bases between the two germline ends. In germline, CDR1 is SEHNR, CDR2 FQNEAQ (reference sequence). The length of the CDR3 is 11 residues. The CDR3 DNA sequence: TGTGCCAGCAGCTCCGACACTGAAGCTTTCTTT. Protein sequence: CASSSDTEAFF.

The V gene is TRBV5-4, the J gene TRBJ2-4, with D tentatively TRBD2 (5 bases). The ends were cut back, 2 bases at V and 4 bases at J, with 7 bases in the middle. Looked up from germline, CDR1 is SGHNT and CDR2 is YYREEE (reference sequence). The CDR3 has 13 residues. Written as DNA, the CDR3 is TGTGCCAGCAGCTTACCGGGAAAAAACATTCAGTACTTC. This sequence encodes CASSLPGKNIQYF.

This clone was counted a few times. This chain joins TRBV7-9 and TRBJ1-2, with a weak D call TRBD1 (6 bases). The V gene lost 5 bases and the J gene lost 0 bases, with 13 bases spanning the gap. Germline V gene data show CDR1 as SEHNR and CDR2 as FQNEAQ (reference sequence). CDR3 size: 15 residues. This CDR3 is CASSPGDGANYGYTF. CDR3 DNA sequence: TGTGCCAGCAGCCCAGGGGACGGAGCTAACTATGGCTACACCTTC.